The clone carrying this T cell receptor beta chain showed up just once. Its specificity is not known. This CDR3 region has 13 residues. In germline, CDR1 is MNHEY, CDR2 SVGAGI. V trimming: 6 bases; J trimming: 6 bases; junction bases outside the gene matches: 3. Both 60 Vbeta primers and 13 Jbeta primers went into the PCR. The authors' processing: A later analysis counted 80 million or so unique TCR beta chains, about 11 million shared. Measured with immunoSEQ multiplex PCR; TCRdb has only the in-frame clones, and not every one. That table supplies the V and J calls and clone size; D and trimming were determined from the DNA. The sample has around 150,000 clones, approximately 70% seen once. The entry originates in a study of cytomegalovirus exposure and HLA in healthy donors. For the study at large: Early released data had approximately 86 million unique TCRs, all coming from HLA-typed donors. Overall study findings and caveats: HLA-A and HLA-B allele assignments for most subjects were reportedly predicted accurately using TCR beta sequences. Analyses of presence and absence presupposed an approximately uniform sequencing depth across donors.

The sample taken for sequencing was PBMCs. This clonotype originated in a man aged 18 to 29 in good health and CMV-seropositive. J is TRBJ2-2 and V is TRBV6-5; 8 nucleotides line up with TRBD1. CDR3 DNA sequence: TGTGCCAGCAGCCCGACAGGGGCCGGGGAGCTGTTTTTT. Translated, it gives CASSPTGAGELFF.